One sample yielded the 9 T cell receptor beta chains listed below, sequenced in a study of T-cell reconstitution after alpha-beta-depleted transplantation in children. Researchers prepared the TCRbeta library using unique molecular identifiers, the study reports. TCRdb reprocessed the PCR reads via MiXCR and lists one record per CDR3 protein. The table lists about 540,000 distinct CDR3 sequences, approximately 16% of them singletons. The material was PBMCs from the stem cell graft donor, obtained from the stem cell graft. These receptors were collected from a human donor who donated a stem cell graft to a child with acute lymphoblastic leukemia.

The chain combines TRBV19 with TRBJ1-5, with D possibly being TRBD1 (6 bases). The germline CDR1 and CDR2 sequences are LNHDA and SQIVND (reference sequence). V was shortened by 3 bases and J by 3 bases, with 9 bases between the two germline ends. The CDR3 has 14 residues. In nucleotides, the CDR3 is TGTGCCAGTAGTATGTGGGACACCAATCAGCCCCAGCATTTT. This gives the protein CASSMWDTNQPQHF.

This chain links TRBV20-1 with TRBJ2-7; 12 bases line up with TRBD1. Germline-derived CDR1 and CDR2 are DFQATT and SNEGSKA (reference sequence). With 6 bases clipped from V and 6 bases from J, the junction kept 3 bases outside the gene matches. This CDR3 is built from 12 residues. CDR3 sequence (DNA): TGCAGTGCCGGGACAGGGGGCGTCGAGCAGTACTTC. Translation: CSAGTGGVEQYF.

This clonotype was picked up a small number of times. The chain joins TRBV29-1 to TRBJ2-2; D gene unclear. Germline-derived CDR1 and CDR2 are SQVTM and ANQGSEA. V was pared by 7 bases and J by 0 bases, with 9 bases between. This CDR3 is built from 13 residues. This chain's CDR3 is CSGAGTNTGELFF. CDR3 sequence (DNA): TGCAGCGGGGCTGGGACGAACACCGGGGAGCTGTTTTTT.

This clonotype was picked up a small number of times. The rearrangement joins TRBV6-1 to TRBJ2-3; 9 bases fit TRBD1. CDR1 and CDR2 (germline): MNHNS, SASEGT. The CDR3 has 14 amino acids. V was clipped by 6 bases and J by 5 bases; unmatched bases: 6. Written as DNA, the CDR3 is TGTGCCAGCAGCATCTTGGACAGGGGAGATACGCAGTATTTT. This translates into CASSILDRGDTQYF.

This clonotype was observed a few times. The chain employs TRBV5-1 and TRBJ1-2; TRBD1 matches 11 bases. The V and J ends lost 3 bases and 8 bases, in that order; junction bases with no gene match: 6. The CDR3 extends over 14 amino acids. CDR1 is SGHRS and CDR2 is YFSETQ in the germline V gene. The CDR3 region has the DNA TGCGCCAGCAGCTCCGGACAGGGGGCAGGGGGCTACACCTTC. Translating it yields CASSSGQGAGGYTF. Together with reference TRBV5-1 and TRBJ1-2, the CDR3 gives the full variable domain: KAGVTQTPRYLIKTRGQQVTLSCSPISGHRSVSWYQQTPGQGLQFLFEYFSETQRNKGNFPGRFSGRQFSNSRSEMNVSTLELGDSALYLCASSSGQGAGGYTFGSGTRLTVV.

This clonotype has a handful of counts. This chain uses TRBV5-1 with TRBJ2-3; D tentatively fits TRBD1 or TRBD2 (6 bases each). The CDR3 extends over 16 amino acids. The germline V and J ends were trimmed by 4 bases and 2 bases, with 17 bases remaining between them. Germline loops: CDR1 SGHRS, CDR2 YFSETQ. The CDR3, as DNA: TGCGCCAGCAGCCGGAGGGCGGACAGCCTCACAGATACGCAGTATTTT. It is translated as CASSRRADSLTDTQYF.

This clonotype has ten or more counts. The V and J genes are TRBV10-3 and TRBJ2-1, with a possible D match to TRBD2 (6 bases). This CDR3 contains 15 residues. V shed 6 bases and J shed 0 bases, with 12 bases lying between them. Per the germline V gene, CDR1 is ENHRY and CDR2 is SYGVKD. CDR3 in DNA: TGTGCCATCAGCCGCGGAGGGAGCTCCTACAATGAGCAGTTCTTC. It is translated as CAISRGGSSYNEQFF.

The chain employs TRBV4-1 and TRBJ1-5; D is unclear. V was pared by 0 bases and J by 7 bases, with 13 bases between. The CDR3 length is 15 residues. In germline, CDR1 is MGHRA, CDR2 YSYEKL. The CDR3 nucleotides read TGCGCCAGCAGCCAAGAAAATCTACGGCGACAGCCCCAGCATTTT. The encoded protein is CASSQENLRRQPQHF.

This clonotype was observed a few times. The V call is TRBV7-6, the J call TRBJ1-4; possible D gene TRBD1, 6 bases. Germline lookup yields CDR1 SGHVS and CDR2 FNYEAQ. There are 18 residues in the CDR3. Trimming cost V 0 bases and J 0 bases, with 14 bases left between them. CDR3 sequence (DNA): TGTGCCAGCAGCTTAGCGCAGGACAGTTCAGCAACTAATGAAAAACTGTTTTTT. Residues: CASSLAQDSSATNEKLFF.